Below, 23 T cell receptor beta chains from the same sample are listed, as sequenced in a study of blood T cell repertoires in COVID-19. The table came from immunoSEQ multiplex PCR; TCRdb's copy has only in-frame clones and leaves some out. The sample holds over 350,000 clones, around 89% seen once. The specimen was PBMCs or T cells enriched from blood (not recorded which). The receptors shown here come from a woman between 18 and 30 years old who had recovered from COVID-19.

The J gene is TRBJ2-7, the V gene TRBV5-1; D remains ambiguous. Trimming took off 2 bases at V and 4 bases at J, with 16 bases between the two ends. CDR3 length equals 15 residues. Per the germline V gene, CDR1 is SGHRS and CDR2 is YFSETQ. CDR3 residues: CASSFLGEQVYEQYF. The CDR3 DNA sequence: TGCGCCAGCAGCTTTCTGGGCGAACAAGTTTACGAGCAGTACTTC.

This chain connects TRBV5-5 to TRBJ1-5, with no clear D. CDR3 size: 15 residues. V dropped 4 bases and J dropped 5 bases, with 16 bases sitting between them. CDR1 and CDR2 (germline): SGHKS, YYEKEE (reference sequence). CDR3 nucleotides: TGTGCCAGCAGCCATCTCGTCCTCCCGGATCAGCCCCAGCATTTT. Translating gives CASSHLVLPDQPQHF.

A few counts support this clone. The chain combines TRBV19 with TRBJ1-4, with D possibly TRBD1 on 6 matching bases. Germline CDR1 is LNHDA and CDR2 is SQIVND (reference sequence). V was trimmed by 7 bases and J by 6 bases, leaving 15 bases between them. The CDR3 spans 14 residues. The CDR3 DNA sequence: TGTGCCAGTACCTCGGGGACAAGGCATGAAAAACTGTTTTTT. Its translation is CASTSGTRHEKLFF.

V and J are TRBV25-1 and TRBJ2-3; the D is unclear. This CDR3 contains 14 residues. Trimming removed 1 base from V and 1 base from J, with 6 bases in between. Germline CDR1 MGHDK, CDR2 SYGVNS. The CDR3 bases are TGTGCCAGCAGTGAATTTCGTGGCACAGATACGCAGTATTTT. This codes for CASSEFRGTDTQYF.

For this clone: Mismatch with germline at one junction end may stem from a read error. For the CDR3, the DNA is TGTGCTAGCAGCCATGGGACAGGTCGCAGCTACGAGCAGTACTTC. It encodes CASSHGTGRSYEQYF. The rearrangement links TRBV7-7 to TRBJ2-7, with 8 bases that match TRBD1. Looked up from germline, CDR1 is SSHAT and CDR2 is FNYEAQ (reference sequence). The CDR3 is 15 amino acids. Filled out from reference TRBV7-7 and TRBJ2-7, the complete variable domain reads GAGVSQSPRYKVTKRGQDVTLRCDPISSHATLYWYQQALGQGPEFLTYFNYEAQPDKSGLPSDRFSAERPEGSISTLTIQRTEQRDSAMYRCASSHGTGRSYEQYFGPGTRLTVT.

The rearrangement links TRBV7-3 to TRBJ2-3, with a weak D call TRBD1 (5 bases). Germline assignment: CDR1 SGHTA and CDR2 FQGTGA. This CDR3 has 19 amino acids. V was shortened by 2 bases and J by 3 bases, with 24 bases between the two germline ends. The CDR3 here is CASSLWGSDVPVGTDTQYF. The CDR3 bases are TGTGCCAGCAGCTTATGGGGCTCGGACGTCCCCGTAGGAACAGATACGCAGTATTTT.

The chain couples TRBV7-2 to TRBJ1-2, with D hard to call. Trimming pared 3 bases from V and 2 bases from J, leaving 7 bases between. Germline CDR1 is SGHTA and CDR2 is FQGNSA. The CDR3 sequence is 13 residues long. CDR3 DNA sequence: TGTGCCAGCAGCTTGAGTACCAACTATGGCTACACCTTC. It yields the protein CASSLSTNYGYTF. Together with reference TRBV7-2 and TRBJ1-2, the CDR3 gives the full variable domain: GAGVSQSPSNKVTEKGKDVELRCDPISGHTALYWYRQSLGQGLEFLIYFQGNSAPDKSGLPSDRFSAERTGGSVSTLTIQRTQQEDSAVYLCASSLSTNYGYTFGSGTRLTVV.

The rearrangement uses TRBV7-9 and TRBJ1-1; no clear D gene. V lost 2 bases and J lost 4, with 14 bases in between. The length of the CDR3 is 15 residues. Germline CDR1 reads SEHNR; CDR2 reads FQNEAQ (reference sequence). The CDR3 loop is CASSLSGPEGTEAFF. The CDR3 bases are TGTGCCAGCAGCTTATCCGGTCCGGAGGGCACTGAAGCTTTCTTT.

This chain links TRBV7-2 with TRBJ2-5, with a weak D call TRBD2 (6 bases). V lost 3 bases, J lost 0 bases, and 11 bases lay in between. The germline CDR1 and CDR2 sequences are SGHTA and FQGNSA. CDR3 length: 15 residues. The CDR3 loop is CASSFSGTHQETQYF. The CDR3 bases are TGTGCCAGCAGCTTTTCCGGGACTCACCAAGAGACCCAGTACTTC.

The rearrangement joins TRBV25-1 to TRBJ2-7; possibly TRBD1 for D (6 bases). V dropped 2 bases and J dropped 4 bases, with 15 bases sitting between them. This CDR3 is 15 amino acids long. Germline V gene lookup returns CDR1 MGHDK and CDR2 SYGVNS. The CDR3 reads CASSEGLQGTYEQYF. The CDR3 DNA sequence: TGTGCCAGCAGTGAAGGATTACAGGGTACGTACGAGCAGTACTTC.

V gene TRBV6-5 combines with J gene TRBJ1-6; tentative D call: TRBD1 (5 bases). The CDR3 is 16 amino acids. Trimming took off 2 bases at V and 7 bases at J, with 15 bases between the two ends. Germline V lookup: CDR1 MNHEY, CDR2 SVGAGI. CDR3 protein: CASSYSSDTRNSPLHF. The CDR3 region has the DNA TGTGCCAGCAGTTACAGTTCGGACACCCGAAATTCACCCCTCCACTTT.

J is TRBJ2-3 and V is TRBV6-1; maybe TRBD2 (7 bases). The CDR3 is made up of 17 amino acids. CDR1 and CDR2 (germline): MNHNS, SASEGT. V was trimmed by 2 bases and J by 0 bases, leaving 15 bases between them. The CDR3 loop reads CASSEWGGTLSTDTQYF. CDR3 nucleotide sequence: TGTGCCAGCAGTGAATGGGGGGGCACCCTAAGCACAGATACGCAGTATTTT.

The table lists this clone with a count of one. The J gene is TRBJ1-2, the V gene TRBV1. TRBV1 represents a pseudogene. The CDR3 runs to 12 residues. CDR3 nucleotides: TGCACCAGCACCTACCGGGGAGTGAGCTACACCTTC. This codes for CTSTYRGVSYTF.

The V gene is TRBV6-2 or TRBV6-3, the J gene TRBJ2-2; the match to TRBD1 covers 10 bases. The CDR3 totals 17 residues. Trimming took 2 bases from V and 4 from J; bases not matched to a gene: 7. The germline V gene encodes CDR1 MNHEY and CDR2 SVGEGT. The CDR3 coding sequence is TGTGCCAGCAGTTACCCGGGACAGGGGTTTGGCACCGGGGAGCTGTTTTTT. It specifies CASSYPGQGFGTGELFF.

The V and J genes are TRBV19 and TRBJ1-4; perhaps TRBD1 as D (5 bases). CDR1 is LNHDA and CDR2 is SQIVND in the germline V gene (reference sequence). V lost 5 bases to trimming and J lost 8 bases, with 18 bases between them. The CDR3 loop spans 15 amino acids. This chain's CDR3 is CASSSTGGAWEKLFF. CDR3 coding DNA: TGTGCCAGTAGTTCCACGGGGGGTGCGTGGGAAAAACTGTTTTTT.

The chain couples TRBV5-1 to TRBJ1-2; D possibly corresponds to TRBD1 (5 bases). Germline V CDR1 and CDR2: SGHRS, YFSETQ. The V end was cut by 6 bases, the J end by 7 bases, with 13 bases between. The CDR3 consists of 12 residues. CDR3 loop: CASTQNGAGYTF. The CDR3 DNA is TGCGCCAGCACCCAAAATGGGGCTGGCTACACCTTC.

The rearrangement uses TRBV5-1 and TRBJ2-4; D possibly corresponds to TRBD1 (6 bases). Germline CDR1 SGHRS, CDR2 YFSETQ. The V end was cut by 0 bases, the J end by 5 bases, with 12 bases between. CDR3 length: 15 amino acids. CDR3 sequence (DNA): TGCGCCAGCAGCTTGGATTTGGGACACCAAAACATTCAGTACTTC. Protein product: CASSLDLGHQNIQYF.

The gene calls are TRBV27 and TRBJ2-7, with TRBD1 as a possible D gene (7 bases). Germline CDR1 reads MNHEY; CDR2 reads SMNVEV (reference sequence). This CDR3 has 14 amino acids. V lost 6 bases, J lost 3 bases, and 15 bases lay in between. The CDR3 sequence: CASSSAGQIYEQYF. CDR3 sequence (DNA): TGTGCCAGCAGCTCCGCGGGACAGATCTACGAGCAGTACTTC.

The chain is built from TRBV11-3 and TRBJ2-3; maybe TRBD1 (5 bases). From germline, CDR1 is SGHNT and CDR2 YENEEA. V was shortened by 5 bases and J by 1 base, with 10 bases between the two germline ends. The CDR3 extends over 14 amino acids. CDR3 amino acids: CASSVGAGTDTQYF. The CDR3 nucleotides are TGTGCCAGCAGCGTAGGGGCCGGCACAGATACGCAGTATTTT.

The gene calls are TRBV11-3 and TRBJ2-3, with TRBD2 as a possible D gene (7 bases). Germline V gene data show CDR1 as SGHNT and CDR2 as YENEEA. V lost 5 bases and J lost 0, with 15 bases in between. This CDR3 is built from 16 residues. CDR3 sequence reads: CASSQQGGGSTDTQYF. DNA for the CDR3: TGTGCCAGCAGCCAACAGGGAGGGGGTAGCACAGATACGCAGTATTTT.

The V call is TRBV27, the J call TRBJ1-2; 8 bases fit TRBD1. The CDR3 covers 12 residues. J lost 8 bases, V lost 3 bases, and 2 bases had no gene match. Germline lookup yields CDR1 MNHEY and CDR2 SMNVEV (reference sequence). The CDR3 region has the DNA TGTGCCAGCAGTTTGACAGGGGACGGCTACACCTTC. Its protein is CASSLTGDGYTF.

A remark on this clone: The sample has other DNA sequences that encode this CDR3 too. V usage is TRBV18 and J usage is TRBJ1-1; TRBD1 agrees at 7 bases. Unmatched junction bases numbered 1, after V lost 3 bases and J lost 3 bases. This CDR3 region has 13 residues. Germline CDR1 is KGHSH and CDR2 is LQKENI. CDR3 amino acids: CASSPDRDTEAFF. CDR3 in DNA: TGTGCCAGCTCACCCGACAGGGACACTGAAGCTTTCTTT.

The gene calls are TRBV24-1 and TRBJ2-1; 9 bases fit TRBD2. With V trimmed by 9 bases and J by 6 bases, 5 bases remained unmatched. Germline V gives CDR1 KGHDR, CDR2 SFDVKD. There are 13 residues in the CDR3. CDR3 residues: CATAERGANEQFF. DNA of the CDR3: TGTGCCACCGCGGAGCGGGGGGCCAATGAGCAGTTCTTC.